The present T cell receptor (beta chain) was sequenced within a study of blood T cell repertoires in COVID-19. Assay used: immunoSEQ multiplex PCR; TCRdb lists only in-frame clones, some missing. The repertoire holds more than 100,000 clones, with more than 70% as singletons. V gave up 3 bases and J gave up 0 bases, with 10 bases separating them. CDR3 length: 15 residues. Germline loops: CDR1 SNHLY, CDR2 FYNNEI. The chain is built from TRBV2 and TRBJ2-3, with D perhaps TRBD2 (6 bases). The specimen sequenced was peripheral blood. This sequence originates from a woman aged 55 to 70 with acute or convalescent COVID-19. CDR3 nucleotide sequence: TGTGCCAGCAGTGAGGTAGCGGCTAGCACAGATACGCAGTATTTT. Residues: CASSEVAASTDTQYF.